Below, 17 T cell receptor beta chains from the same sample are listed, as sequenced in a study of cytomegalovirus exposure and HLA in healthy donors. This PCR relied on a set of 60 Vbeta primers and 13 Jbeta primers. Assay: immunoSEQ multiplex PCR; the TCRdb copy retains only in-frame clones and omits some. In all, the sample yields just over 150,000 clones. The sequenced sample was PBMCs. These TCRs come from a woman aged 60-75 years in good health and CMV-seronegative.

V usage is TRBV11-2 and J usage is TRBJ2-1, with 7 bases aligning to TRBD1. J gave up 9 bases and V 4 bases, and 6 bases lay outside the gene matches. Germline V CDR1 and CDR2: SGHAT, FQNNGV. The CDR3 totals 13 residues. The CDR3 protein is CASSSDRVGEQFF. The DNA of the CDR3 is TGTGCCAGCAGCTCCGACAGGGTCGGTGAGCAGTTCTTC.

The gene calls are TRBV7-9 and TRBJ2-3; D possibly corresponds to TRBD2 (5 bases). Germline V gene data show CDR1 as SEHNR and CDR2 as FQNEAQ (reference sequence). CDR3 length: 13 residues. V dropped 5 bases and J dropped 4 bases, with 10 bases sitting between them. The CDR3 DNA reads TGTGCCAGCAGCGGGAGCATGGCAGATACGCAGTATTTT. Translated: CASSGSMADTQYF.

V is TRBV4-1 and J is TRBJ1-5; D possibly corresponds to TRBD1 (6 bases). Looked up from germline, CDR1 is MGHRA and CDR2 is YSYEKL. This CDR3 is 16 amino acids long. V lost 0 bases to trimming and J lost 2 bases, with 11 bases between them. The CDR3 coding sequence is TGCGCCAGCAGCCAAGATGGGGGACAAGGCAATCAGCCCCAGCATTTT. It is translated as CASSQDGGQGNQPQHF.

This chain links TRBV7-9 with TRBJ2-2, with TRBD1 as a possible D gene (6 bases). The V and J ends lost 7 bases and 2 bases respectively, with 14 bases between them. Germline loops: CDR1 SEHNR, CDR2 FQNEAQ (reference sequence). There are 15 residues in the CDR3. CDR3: CASNTGTTNTGELFF. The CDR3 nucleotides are TGTGCCAGCAATACCGGGACAACAAACACCGGGGAGCTGTTTTTT.

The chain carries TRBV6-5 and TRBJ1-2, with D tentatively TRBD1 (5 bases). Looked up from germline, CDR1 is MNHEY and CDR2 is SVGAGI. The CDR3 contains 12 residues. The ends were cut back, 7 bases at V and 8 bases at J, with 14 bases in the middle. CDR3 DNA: TGTGCCAGCACCTCAGGGCAGAGGGGCTACACCTTC. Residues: CASTSGQRGYTF.

The CDR3 coding sequence is TGTGCCAGCAGCTTTCGGGGAAACTATGGCTACACCTTC. This gives the protein CASSFRGNYGYTF. The rearrangement uses TRBV5-6 and TRBJ1-2; D gene unclear. Trimming stripped 2 bases from V and 2 bases from J, with 7 bases between. From germline, CDR1 is SGHDT and CDR2 YYEEEE. The CDR3 loop spans 13 amino acids.

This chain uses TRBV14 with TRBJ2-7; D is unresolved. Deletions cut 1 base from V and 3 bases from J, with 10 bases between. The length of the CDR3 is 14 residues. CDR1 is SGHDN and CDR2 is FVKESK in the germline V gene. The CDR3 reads CASSQAGPGYEQYF. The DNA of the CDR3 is TGTGCCAGCAGCCAAGCTGGGCCAGGCTACGAGCAGTACTTC.

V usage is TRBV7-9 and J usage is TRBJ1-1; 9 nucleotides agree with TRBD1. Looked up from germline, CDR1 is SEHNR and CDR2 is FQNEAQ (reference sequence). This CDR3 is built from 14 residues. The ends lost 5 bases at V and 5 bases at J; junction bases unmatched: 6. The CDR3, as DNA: TGTGCCAGCAGCATAACAGGGGGCTTTACTGAAGCTTTCTTT. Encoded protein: CASSITGGFTEAFF.

CDR3 bases: TGTGCCAGCAGCGTTAGCGGGGGCTACAATGAGCAGTTCTTC. Protein sequence: CASSVSGGYNEQFF. The V call is TRBV11-3, the J call TRBJ2-1, with TRBD2 identical over 9 bases. Germline CDR1 reads SGHNT; CDR2 reads YENEEA. The CDR3 covers 14 residues. V lost 5 bases, J lost 3 bases, and 2 bases stayed unmatched.

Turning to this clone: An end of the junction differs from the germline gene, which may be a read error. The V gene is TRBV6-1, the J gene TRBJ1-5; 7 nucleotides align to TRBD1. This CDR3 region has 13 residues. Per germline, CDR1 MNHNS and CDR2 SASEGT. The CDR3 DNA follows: TGTGCCACTCTCGGGACAGTCAATCGGCCCCAGCATTTT. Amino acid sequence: CATLGTVNRPQHF.

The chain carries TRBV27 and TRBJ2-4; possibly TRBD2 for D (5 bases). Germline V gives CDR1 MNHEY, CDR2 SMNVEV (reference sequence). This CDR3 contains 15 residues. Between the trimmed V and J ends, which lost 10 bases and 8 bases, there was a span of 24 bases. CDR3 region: CATRPLVGGRDIQYF. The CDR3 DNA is TGTGCCACTCGCCCCCTAGTAGGAGGTCGGGACATTCAGTACTTC.

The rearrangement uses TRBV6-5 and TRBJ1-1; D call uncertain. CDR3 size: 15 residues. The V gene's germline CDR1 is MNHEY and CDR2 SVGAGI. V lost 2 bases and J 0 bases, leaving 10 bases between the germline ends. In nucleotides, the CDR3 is TGTGCCAGCAGTTACACAAGTATCTTGAACACTGAAGCTTTCTTT. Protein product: CASSYTSILNTEAFF.

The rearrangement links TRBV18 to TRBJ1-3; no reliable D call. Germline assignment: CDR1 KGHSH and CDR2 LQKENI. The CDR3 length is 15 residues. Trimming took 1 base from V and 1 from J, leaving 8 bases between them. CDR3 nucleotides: TGTGCCAGCTCACCACTCGACATTTCTGGAAACACCATATATTTT. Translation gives CASSPLDISGNTIYF.

CDR3 sequence (DNA): TGCAGCGTCCTGACAGATGTCTATGGCTACACCTTC. It codes for CSVLTDVYGYTF. The genes are TRBV29-1 and TRBJ1-2; possibly TRBD1 for D (5 bases). From germline, CDR1 is SQVTM and CDR2 ANQGSEA. The CDR3 length is 12 residues. V gave up 6 bases and J gave up 4 bases, with 12 bases separating them. Supplemented by reference TRBV29-1 and TRBJ1-2, the full variable domain reads SAVISQKPSRDICQRGTSLTIQCQVDSQVTMMFWYRQQPGQSLTLIATANQGSEATYESGFVIDKFPISRPNLTFSTLTVSNMSPEDSSIYLCSVLTDVYGYTFGSGTRLTVV.

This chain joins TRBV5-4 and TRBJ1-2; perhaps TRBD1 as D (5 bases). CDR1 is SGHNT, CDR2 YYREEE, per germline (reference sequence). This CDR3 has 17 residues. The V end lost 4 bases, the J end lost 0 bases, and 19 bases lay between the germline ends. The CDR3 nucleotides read TGTGCCAGCAGCCCGAAAACTGCCGGGGGTGCTAACTATGGCTACACCTTC. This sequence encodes CASSPKTAGGANYGYTF. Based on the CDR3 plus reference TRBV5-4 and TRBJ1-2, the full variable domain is ETGVTQSPTHLIKTRGQQVTLRCSSQSGHNTVSWYQQALGQGPQFIFQYYREEENGRGNFPPRFSGLQFPNYSSELNVNALELDDSALYLCASSPKTAGGANYGYTFGSGTRLTVV.

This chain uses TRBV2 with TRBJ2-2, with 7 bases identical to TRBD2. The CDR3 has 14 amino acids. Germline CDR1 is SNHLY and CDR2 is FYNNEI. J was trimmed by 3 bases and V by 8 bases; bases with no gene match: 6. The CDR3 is CASLRGRDTGELFF. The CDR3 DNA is TGTGCCAGCTTACGGGGGAGGGACACCGGGGAGCTGTTTTTT.

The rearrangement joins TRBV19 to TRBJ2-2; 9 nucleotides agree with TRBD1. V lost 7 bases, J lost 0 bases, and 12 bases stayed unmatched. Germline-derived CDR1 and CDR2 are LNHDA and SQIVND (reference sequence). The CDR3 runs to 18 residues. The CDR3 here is CASTMGTGKAPNTGELFF. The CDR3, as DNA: TGTGCCAGTACTATGGGGACAGGGAAGGCCCCGAACACCGGGGAGCTGTTTTTT. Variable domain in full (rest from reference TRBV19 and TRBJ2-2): DGGITQSPKYLFRKEGQNVTLSCEQNLNHDAMYWYRQDPGQGLRLIYYSQIVNDFQKGDIAEGYSVSREKKESFPLTVTSAQKNPTAFYLCASTMGTGKAPNTGELFFGEGSRLTVL.